The subject of this entry is one T cell receptor (beta chain). Its target is not known. The data belong to a study of T cell responses to AZD1222 COVID-19 vaccine. Study-wide background: Pooling of second doses given at about 4 or about 12 weeks was done.

Assay used: immunoSEQ multiplex PCR; TCRdb lists only in-frame clones, some missing. This table holds some 97,000 clones, 85% to 90% found once. General study points: Donors skewed white British and female; clonal diversity was possibly underestimated. Once two AZD1222 doses were given, Spike-specific TCR breadth and depth went up.

The V gene's germline CDR1 is LNHNV and CDR2 YYDKDF (reference sequence). The CDR3 sequence is 17 residues long. V was clipped by 5 bases and J by 2 bases; unmatched bases: 11. This clonotype originated in an adult in good health. Here the sequenced sample was peripheral blood, taken on day 0 of AZD1222 vaccination. This rearrangement joins TRBV15 to TRBJ2-3; 9 bases line up with TRBD1. CDR3 residues: CATSLSPGQGLTDTQYF. In nucleotides, the CDR3 is TGTGCCACCAGCCTTTCCCCGGGACAGGGCCTCACAGATACGCAGTATTTT. The variable domain in full, completed from reference TRBV15 and TRBJ2-3, reads DAMVIQNPRYQVTQFGKPVTLSCSQTLNHNVMYWYQQKSSQAPKLLFHYYDKDFNNEADTPDNFQSRRPNTSFCFLDIRSPGLGDTAMYLCATSLSPGQGLTDTQYFGPGTRLTVL.